Presented here are 11 T cell receptor beta chains from one specimen sequenced in a study of Ad26.COV2.S vaccination and SARS-CoV-2 variants. Assay: immunoSEQ multiplex PCR; the TCRdb copy retains only in-frame clones and omits some. This repertoire shows roughly 450,000 clones, 90% found once; its top ten account for over 9%. Treatment reported: around 19 received Ad26.COV2.S at low or high dose, single or two shots; several received placebo; per-sample allocation not given. Samples came from day 63 after the first vaccine or placebo injection. This specimen was peripheral blood, taken in a trial of Ad26.COV2.S vaccine versus placebo. These TCRs come from a person aged 18-65 years who received the Ad26.COV2.S COVID-19 vaccine or a placebo.

The chain has TRBV6-5 and TRBJ2-5; D is possibly TRBD2 (5 bases). V was cut by 2 bases and J by 9 bases, with 16 bases left in between. CDR1 is MNHEY and CDR2 is SVGAGI in the germline V gene. This CDR3 comprises 14 residues. DNA for the CDR3: TGTGCCAGCAGTTACAGCGATCCGGACTCATCCCAGTACTTC. It encodes CASSYSDPDSSQYF.

This chain connects TRBV30 to TRBJ2-7; 9 bases agree with TRBD2. Germline V gene sequence: CDR1 GTSNPN, CDR2 SVGIG (reference sequence). This CDR3 comprises 15 residues. V gave up 3 bases and J gave up 3 bases; unmatched junction bases: 9. CDR3 amino acids: CAWSTSGSVLYEQYF. DNA of the CDR3: TGTGCCTGGAGCACTAGCGGGTCCGTTCTCTACGAGCAGTACTTC.

The chain carries TRBV27 and TRBJ2-1; 8 bases are a match to TRBD1. CDR1 MNHEY and CDR2 SMNVEV come from the germline V gene (reference sequence). V was clipped by 4 bases and J by 6 bases; unmatched bases: 5. CDR3 length: 14 residues. In DNA, the CDR3 is TGTGCCAGCAGTTACCAGGGGGCGAGCAATGAGCAGTTCTTC. Protein: CASSYQGASNEQFF.

This clone was seen a handful of times. V gene TRBV28 combines with J gene TRBJ1-5, with D unclear. Germline V gene lookup returns CDR1 MDHEN and CDR2 SYDVKM. The CDR3 consists of 21 residues. Trimming shortened V by 3 bases and J by 1 base, and 28 bases separated the two germline ends. CDR3 DNA sequence: TGTGCCAGCAGTTTCGACGAGACCTCCCCGGCAAGGGTCTTAAGCAATCAGCCCCAGCATTTT. Translating it yields CASSFDETSPARVLSNQPQHF.

V is TRBV28 and J is TRBJ1-3; D not certain. Trimming shortened V by 8 bases and J by 4 bases, and 15 bases separated the two germline ends. This CDR3 is 14 amino acids long. Germline CDR1 is MDHEN and CDR2 is SYDVKM. The CDR3 protein is CASGESLLGNTIYF. The DNA of the CDR3 is TGTGCCAGCGGGGAGTCTCTCCTGGGAAACACCATATATTTT.

The V and J genes are TRBV5-1 and TRBJ2-7; D is possibly TRBD1 (5 bases). Looked up from germline, CDR1 is SGHRS and CDR2 is YFSETQ. The CDR3 has 14 residues. Between the trimmed V and J ends, which lost 0 bases and 7 bases, there was a span of 14 bases. The CDR3 sequence: CASSLAQGGFEQYF. For the CDR3, the DNA is TGCGCCAGCAGCTTGGCCCAGGGTGGCTTTGAGCAGTACTTC.

This chain connects TRBV14 to TRBJ1-4, with 8 bases identical to TRBD1. There are 15 residues in the CDR3. The J segment lost 2 bases and the V segment lost 2 bases, leaving 1 base of the junction unmatched. Germline CDR1 SGHDN, CDR2 FVKESK. In DNA, the CDR3 is TGTGCCAGCAGCCAAACAGGGGGGACTAATGAAAAACTGTTTTTT. Translated: CASSQTGGTNEKLFF.

J is TRBJ2-5 and V is TRBV3-1 (or the pseudogene TRBV3-2); D call uncertain. V was shortened by 0 bases and J by 5 bases, with 4 bases between the two germline ends. Germline assignment: CDR1 LGHDT and CDR2 YNNKEL (reference sequence). CDR3 length: 12 amino acids. CDR3 nucleotides: TGTGCCAGCAGCCAAGAAGGGGAGACCCAGTACTTC. Encoded protein: CASSQEGETQYF.

The V gene is TRBV6-2 or TRBV6-3, the J gene TRBJ1-5; 11 positions agree with TRBD1. The germline V gene has CDR1 MNHEY and CDR2 SVGEGT. V shed 4 bases, J shed 6 bases, and the junction held 11 bases outside the gene matches. The CDR3 is 17 residues long. The CDR3 protein is CASSFNSGTGGFQPQHF. The CDR3 DNA reads TGTGCCAGCAGTTTCAACTCCGGGACAGGGGGATTTCAGCCCCAGCATTTT.

This clone was picked up a small number of times. The gene calls are TRBV6-1 and TRBJ1-6; D gene unclear. V lost 1 base to trimming and J lost 18 bases, with 13 bases between them. The CDR3 totals 12 residues. Per germline, CDR1 MNHNS and CDR2 SASEGT. CDR3 protein: CASSEVGSTGHF. As DNA, the CDR3 is TGTGCCAGCAGTGAAGTTGGGTCCACGGGCCACTTT.

The genes are TRBV5-1 and TRBJ2-5; 13 positions match TRBD2. Per germline, CDR1 SGHRS and CDR2 YFSETQ. J was trimmed by 3 bases and V by 2 bases; bases with no gene match: 1. This CDR3 region has 15 residues. CDR3 sequence reads: CASSFGLAGEETQYF. CDR3 nucleotide sequence: TGCGCCAGCAGCTTCGGACTAGCGGGAGAAGAGACCCAGTACTTC.